This is a list of T cell receptor beta chains from one sample in a study of blood T cell repertoires in COVID-19. Sequenced by immunoSEQ multiplex PCR; TCRdb stores in-frame clones only, minus some. Among about 29,000 clones listed, 75% to 90% were seen once. Specimen: peripheral blood. The receptors come from a woman of 80 years or more with COVID-19, enrolled during active disease. Both conserved end residues are part of each CDR3. Each record gives: clone size, V gene, D gene, J gene, CDR3 protein, CDR3 DNA. D genes are given only for firm matches. The size of a clone is reported for some rows only, either as once, few or many, or as a class for expanded clones.

-	TRBV27	TRBD1	TRBJ2-6	CASSLSKTGTGANVLTF	TGTGCCAGCAGTTTATCAAAGACAGGGACTGGGGCCAACGTCCTGACTTTC
-	TRBV6-5	-	TRBJ1-6	CASRSGLGNNSPLHF	TGTGCCAGCAGATCGGGACTGGGTAATAATTCACCCCTCCACTTT
-	TRBV5-1	TRBD2	TRBJ2-1	CASSSGLAGTYEQFF	TGCGCCAGCAGCTCCGGACTAGCGGGGACCTATGAGCAGTTCTTC
once	TRBV3-1/TRBV3-2	TRBD1	TRBJ1-1	CASRRQGGTEAFF	TGTGCCAGCAGACGACAGGGTGGGACTGAAGCTTTCTTT
-	TRBV5-6	TRBD1	TRBJ2-7	CASSRSGTGVEQYF	TGTGCCAGCAGCCGGTCCGGGACAGGGGTCGAGCAGTACTTC
-	TRBV4-2	-	TRBJ2-7	CASSQDLLEIPYEQYF	TGTGCCAGCAGCCAAGATCTCCTTGAGATTCCCTACGAGCAGTACTTC
-	TRBV6-5	TRBD1	TRBJ2-7	CASQGTGYEQYF	TGTGCCAGCCAGGGGACAGGATACGAGCAGTACTTC
-	TRBV9	-	TRBJ2-1	CASSVAGVSGGIYNEQFF	TGTGCCAGCAGCGTAGCCGGAGTGTCCGGGGGAATCTACAATGAGCAGTTCTTC
-	TRBV29-1	-	TRBJ1-3	CSVEAGNTIYF	TGCAGCGTTGAAGCAGGAAACACCATATATTTT
-	TRBV5-1	-	TRBJ2-7	CASSFRETYEQYF	TGCGCCAGCAGCTTCCGGGAGACCTACGAGCAGTACTTC
-	TRBV12-3/TRBV12-4	TRBD1	TRBJ1-2	CASSLGTGVGYTF	TGTGCCAGCAGTTTAGGGACAGGGGTTGGCTACACCTTC
-	TRBV5-1	TRBD2	TRBJ2-2	CASSAGVATGELFF	TGCGCCAGCAGCGCGGGAGTGGCCACCGGGGAGCTGTTTTTT
once	TRBV19	-	TRBJ1-2	CASSPLRAYGYTF	TGTGCCAGTAGTCCTCTGAGGGCGTATGGCTACACCTTC
-	TRBV6-5	-	TRBJ2-7	CASTKNEGYEQYF	TGTGCCAGCACCAAAAACGAGGGCTACGAGCAGTACTTC
-	TRBV25-1	TRBD2	TRBJ2-7	CASSEYRTGGYEQYF	TGTGCCAGCAGTGAATACCGGACGGGGGGATACGAGCAGTACTTC
-	TRBV3-1/TRBV3-2	TRBD1	TRBJ1-2	CASSPGTARGYTF	TGTGCCAGCAGCCCGGGGACAGCGCGTGGCTACACCTTC
-	TRBV3-1/TRBV3-2	TRBD2	TRBJ2-2	CASSQRGGQGTGELFF	TGTGCCAGCAGCCAACGGGGGGGGCAGGGCACCGGGGAGCTGTTTTTT
-	TRBV9	TRBD2	TRBJ2-3	CASSVRSGGASTDTQYF	TGTGCCAGCAGCGTCCGGAGCGGGGGGGCTAGCACAGATACGCAGTATTTT
-	TRBV7-9	TRBD1	TRBJ1-1	CASSRGDRATEAFF	TGTGCCAGCAGCCGGGGGGACAGGGCCACTGAAGCTTTCTTT
-	TRBV9	TRBD1	TRBJ1-1	CASSTQGALNTEAFF	TGTGCCAGCAGCACCCAGGGGGCCCTGAACACTGAAGCTTTCTTT
-	TRBV3-1/TRBV3-2	-	TRBJ1-1	CASSRSGNTEAFF	TGTGCCAGCAGCCGTAGCGGGAACACTGAAGCTTTCTTT
-	TRBV18	-	TRBJ1-3	CASSPRQGTSGNTIYF	TGTGCCAGCTCACCACGGCAGGGGACCTCTGGAAACACCATATATTTT
-	TRBV11-3	-	TRBJ2-2	CASSVGGPGELFF	TGTGCCAGCAGTGTCGGGGGGCCCGGGGAGCTGTTTTTT
-	TRBV6-1	-	TRBJ2-1	CASSWSRPGQFF	TGTGCCAGCAGTTGGAGCCGGCCCGGGCAGTTCTTC
-	TRBV6-6	-	TRBJ1-2	CASSYSKTGEDYGYTF	TGTGCCAGCAGTTACTCGAAGACAGGCGAAGACTATGGCTACACCTTC
-	TRBV5-1	TRBD2	TRBJ2-1	CASSLTSGGPNNEQFF	TGCGCCAGCAGCTTGACGAGCGGGGGGCCGAACAATGAGCAGTTCTTC
-	TRBV19	-	TRBJ2-3	CASSKASLTDTQYF	TGTGCCAGTAGTAAAGCGTCCCTCACAGATACGCAGTATTTT
-	TRBV15	-	TRBJ2-7	CATSRDRSYEQYF	TGTGCCACCAGCAGAGATCGGTCCTACGAGCAGTACTTC
-	TRBV5-6	-	TRBJ1-2	CASSLVGRTYGYTF	TGTGCCAGCAGCTTGGTGGGGAGAACCTATGGCTACACCTTC
-	TRBV6-1	-	TRBJ1-3	CASSDAGAGNTIYF	TGTGCCAGCAGTGATGCAGGGGCCGGAAACACCATATATTTT
-	TRBV2	TRBD1	TRBJ1-2	CASSEAQTGGWGYTF	TGTGCCAGCAGTGAAGCTCAGACAGGGGGCTGGGGCTACACCTTC
-	TRBV9	-	TRBJ2-1	CASSVGAGPLGYNEQFF	TGTGCCAGCAGCGTCGGAGCGGGCCCCCTAGGGTACAATGAGCAGTTCTTC
-	TRBV5-1	TRBD1	TRBJ1-1	CASSRQGSTEAFF	TGCGCCAGCAGCCGACAGGGGAGCACTGAAGCTTTCTTT
-	TRBV5-4	TRBD2	TRBJ2-7	CASHQPGLGNEQYF	TGTGCCAGCCACCAACCGGGACTAGGTAACGAGCAGTACTTC
-	TRBV4-1	TRBD2	TRBJ2-1	CASSQGNGGGEEQFF	TGCGCCAGCAGCCAAGGTAACGGCGGGGGGGAGGAGCAGTTCTTC
-	TRBV10-3	TRBD2	TRBJ2-7	CAITPGRAGEREQYF	TGTGCCATCACCCCCGGCCGGGCGGGGGAACGCGAGCAGTACTTC
-	TRBV6-5	-	TRBJ1-1	CASSSLGGGATEAFF	TGTGCCAGCAGTAGCCTAGGAGGGGGGGCCACTGAAGCTTTCTTT
few	TRBV10-2	TRBD1	TRBJ2-2	CASSMTGQTGELFF	TGCGCCAGCAGTATGACAGGGCAGACCGGGGAGCTGTTTTTT
-	TRBV2	TRBD1	TRBJ1-2	CASSEVGQGSYTF	TGTGCCAGCAGTGAAGTGGGACAGGGTAGCTACACCTTC
-	TRBV7-2	TRBD1	TRBJ2-7	CASSLGPGTGTYEQYF	TGTGCCAGCAGCTTAGGCCCCGGGACAGGGACCTACGAGCAGTACTTC
-	TRBV5-1	-	TRBJ2-7	CASSPEAAYEQYF	TGCGCCAGCAGCCCGGAGGCAGCCTACGAGCAGTACTTC
once	TRBV15	TRBD1	TRBJ1-5	CATSKSGTVSNQPQHF	TGTGCCACCAGCAAATCCGGGACAGTTAGCAATCAGCCCCAGCATTTT
-	TRBV6-5	TRBD1	TRBJ1-4	CASSYFRGRPEKLFF	TGTGCCAGCAGTTACTTCAGGGGGCGCCCTGAAAAACTGTTTTTT
-	TRBV3-1/TRBV3-2	TRBD2	TRBJ2-2	CASSPLRGAGGPNTGELFF	TGTGCCAGCAGCCCTCTCCGCGGGGCGGGGGGACCGAACACCGGGGAGCTGTTTTTT
few	TRBV30	TRBD1	TRBJ1-5	CAWSGTGDQPQHF	TGTGCCTGGAGCGGGACAGGGGATCAGCCCCAGCATTTT
-	TRBV6-6	TRBD2	TRBJ2-2	CASSHTGRGPNTGELFF	TGTGCCAGCAGTCATACTGGGAGGGGTCCGAACACCGGGGAGCTGTTTTTT
-	TRBV5-4	TRBD2	TRBJ2-2	CASSPEGGRTGELFF	TGTGCCAGCAGCCCCGAGGGAGGGAGGACCGGGGAGCTGTTTTTT
-	TRBV2	-	TRBJ2-4	CASSELTGALGAKNIQYF	TGTGCCAGCAGTGAATTGACAGGAGCACTGGGGGCCAAAAACATTCAGTACTTC
-	TRBV9	TRBD2	TRBJ2-1	CASSATGTSGGGSYNEQFF	TGTGCCAGCAGCGCAACCGGGACTAGCGGGGGTGGCTCCTACAATGAGCAGTTCTTC
-	TRBV7-6	-	TRBJ1-1	CASSQRDGKAFF	TGTGCCAGCAGCCAGCGCGACGGGAAAGCTTTCTTT
-	TRBV9	-	TRBJ2-7	CASSPQANAAYEQYF	TGTGCCAGCAGCCCACAGGCCAACGCAGCCTACGAGCAGTACTTC
-	TRBV6-5	-	TRBJ1-2	CASSPAAPNYGYTF	TGTGCCAGCAGTCCGGCGGCCCCTAACTATGGCTACACCTTC
-	TRBV15	-	TRBJ2-5	CATSRVSGHRGGETQYF	TGTGCCACCAGCAGAGTGAGCGGGCACAGGGGAGGAGAGACCCAGTACTTC
-	TRBV7-8	TRBD1	TRBJ1-2	CASSLRDRGQDYGYTF	TGTGCCAGCAGCTTAAGGGACAGGGGGCAAGACTATGGCTACACCTTC
-	TRBV2	-	TRBJ1-5	CASALAPTNNQPQHF	TGTGCCTCAGCCCTAGCCCCGACAAATAATCAGCCCCAGCATTTT